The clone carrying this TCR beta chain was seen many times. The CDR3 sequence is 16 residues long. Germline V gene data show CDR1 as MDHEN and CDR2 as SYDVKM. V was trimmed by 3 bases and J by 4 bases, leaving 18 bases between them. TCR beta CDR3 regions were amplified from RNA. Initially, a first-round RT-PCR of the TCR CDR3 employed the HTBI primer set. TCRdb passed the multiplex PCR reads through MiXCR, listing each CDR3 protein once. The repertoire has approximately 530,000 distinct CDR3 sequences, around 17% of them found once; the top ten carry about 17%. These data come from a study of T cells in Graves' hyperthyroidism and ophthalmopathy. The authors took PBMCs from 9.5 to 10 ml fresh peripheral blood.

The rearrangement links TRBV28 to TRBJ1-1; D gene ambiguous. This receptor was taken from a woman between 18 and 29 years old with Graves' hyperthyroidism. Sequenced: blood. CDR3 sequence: CASSFLLARYGTEAFF. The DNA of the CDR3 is TGTGCCAGCAGTTTCTTGTTGGCGAGGTACGGCACTGAAGCTTTCTTT. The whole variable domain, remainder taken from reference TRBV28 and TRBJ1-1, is DVKVTQSSRYLVKRTGEKVFLECVQDMDHENMFWYRQDPGLGLRLIYFSYDVKMKEKGDIPEGYSVSREKKERFSLILESASTNQTSMYLCASSFLLARYGTEAFFGQGTRLTVV.